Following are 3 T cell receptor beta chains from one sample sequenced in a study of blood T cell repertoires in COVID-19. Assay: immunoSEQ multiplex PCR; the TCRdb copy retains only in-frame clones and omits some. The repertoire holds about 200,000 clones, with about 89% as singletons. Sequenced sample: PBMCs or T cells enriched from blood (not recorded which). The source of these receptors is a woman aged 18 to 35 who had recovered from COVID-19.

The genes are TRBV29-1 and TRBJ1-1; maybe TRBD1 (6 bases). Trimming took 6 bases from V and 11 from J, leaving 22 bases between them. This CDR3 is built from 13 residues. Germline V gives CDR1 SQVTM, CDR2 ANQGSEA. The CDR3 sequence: CSVVTPGTSTAFF. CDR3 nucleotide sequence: TGCAGCGTCGTAACCCCTGGGACATCCACCGCTTTCTTT. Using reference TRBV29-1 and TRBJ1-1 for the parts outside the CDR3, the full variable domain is SAVISQKPSRDICQRGTSLTIQCQVDSQVTMMFWYRQQPGQSLTLIATANQGSEATYESGFVIDKFPISRPNLTFSTLTVSNMSPEDSSIYLCSVVTPGTSTAFFGQGTRLTVV.

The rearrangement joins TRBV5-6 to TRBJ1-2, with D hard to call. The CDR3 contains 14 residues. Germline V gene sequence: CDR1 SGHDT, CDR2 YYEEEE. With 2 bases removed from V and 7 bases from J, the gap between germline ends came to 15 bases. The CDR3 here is CASSLSMQVPGYTF. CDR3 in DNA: TGTGCCAGCAGCTTATCGATGCAGGTGCCTGGCTACACCTTC.

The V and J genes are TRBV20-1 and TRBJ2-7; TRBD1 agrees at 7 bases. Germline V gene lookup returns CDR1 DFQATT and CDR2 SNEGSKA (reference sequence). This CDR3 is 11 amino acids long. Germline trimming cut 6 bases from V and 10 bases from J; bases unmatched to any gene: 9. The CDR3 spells CSAERQGTQYF. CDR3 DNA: TGCAGTGCAGAAAGACAGGGTACCCAGTACTTC.